Following are 16 T cell receptor beta chains from one sample sequenced in a study of blood T cell repertoires in COVID-19 (TCRdb year 2020). The library was generated by the immunoSEQ multiplex PCR assay. What TCRdb holds here is the immuneACCESS table cut down to in-frame rearrangements. Part of the clones is not present; checked against another copy, under half of the missing clones reflect an unresolved V gene, and the others are unexplained. This sample lists 150,000 to 200,000 clones; 84% were detected once. The top ten hold roughly 14% of the sample. Input material: peripheral blood. All receptors come from a man between 18 and 35 years old with active or convalescent COVID-19.

The V gene is TRBV9, the J gene TRBJ2-7; no firm D call. Per germline, CDR1 SGDLS and CDR2 YYNGEE. This CDR3 is built from 15 residues. The V gene lost 1 base and the J gene lost 0 bases, with 11 bases spanning the gap. CDR3: CASSVSPTDSYEQYF. DNA for the CDR3: TGTGCCAGCAGCGTATCCCCCACTGACTCCTACGAGCAGTACTTC.

The V and J genes are TRBV27 and TRBJ2-7; 10 bases match TRBD1. Trimming removed 5 bases from V and 4 bases from J; junction bases left unmatched: 17. CDR3 length: 18 residues. CDR1 and CDR2 from the germline V gene are MNHEY and SMNVEV (reference sequence). CDR3 residues: CASSPLEPTGGEAYEQYF. CDR3 DNA: TGTGCCAGCAGTCCCCTCGAGCCGACAGGGGGCGAGGCGTACGAGCAGTACTTC.

The chain joins TRBV7-9 to TRBJ1-1; 10 nucleotides align to TRBD1. The CDR3 totals 14 residues. Germline V gives CDR1 SEHNR, CDR2 FQNEAQ (reference sequence). V shed 4 bases, J shed 4 bases, and the junction held 3 bases outside the gene matches. The DNA of the CDR3 is TGTGCCAGCAGCTCAAGACAGGGGGCCACTGAAGCTTTCTTT. This gives the protein CASSSRQGATEAFF.

The V call is TRBV29-1, the J call TRBJ2-7, with TRBD1 as a possible D gene (5 bases). V was pared by 2 bases and J by 7 bases, with 9 bases between. This CDR3 region has 11 residues. From germline, CDR1 is SQVTM and CDR2 ANQGSEA. This CDR3 is CSVEFRGEQYF. The DNA of the CDR3 is TGCAGCGTTGAATTTAGGGGAGAGCAGTACTTC.

The chain carries TRBV19 and TRBJ2-1; TRBD2 agrees at 11 bases. Germline V gene lookup returns CDR1 LNHDA and CDR2 SQIVND (reference sequence). The CDR3 contains 15 residues. The ends lost 1 base at V and 9 bases at J; junction bases unmatched: 5. CDR3 sequence (DNA): TGTGCCAGTAGTATAGTAACTAGCGGGAGAATTGAGCAGTTCTTC. This gives the protein CASSIVTSGRIEQFF.

J is TRBJ1-2 and V is TRBV6-5; 10 nucleotides align to TRBD1. The CDR3 totals 15 residues. The ends lost 0 bases at V and 7 bases at J; junction bases unmatched: 5. Per the germline V gene, CDR1 is MNHEY and CDR2 is SVGAGI. CDR3 loop: CASSYSGTGAGGYTF. CDR3 nucleotides: TGTGCCAGCAGTTACTCTGGGACAGGGGCCGGTGGCTACACCTTC.

This clone has more than one count but fewer than ten. The genes are TRBV3-1 (or the pseudogene TRBV3-2) and TRBJ1-2, with 7 bases aligning to TRBD1. Germline V gene lookup returns CDR1 LGHDT and CDR2 YNNKEL (reference sequence). This CDR3 region has 15 residues. Unmatched junction bases numbered 8, after V lost 3 bases and J lost 4 bases. CDR3 region: CASSHFSGQSYGYTF. The CDR3 region has the DNA TGTGCCAGCAGCCATTTTTCGGGACAGAGCTATGGCTACACCTTC.

The chain combines TRBV6-5 with TRBJ1-2; 7 positions match TRBD1. Germline V gene sequence: CDR1 MNHEY, CDR2 SVGAGI. The CDR3 has 15 residues. V gave up 2 bases and J gave up 8 bases; unmatched junction bases: 11. CDR3 nucleotides: TGTGCCAGCAGTTACCTTGCTAGGCAGGGGGAAGGCTACACCTTC. This gives the protein CASSYLARQGEGYTF.

Note on this clone: The germline gene is not matched at one end of the junction; a read error may be the cause. V usage is TRBV7-7 and J usage is TRBJ2-3; perhaps TRBD1 as D (5 bases). CDR1 and CDR2 from the germline V gene are SSHAT and FNYEAQ (reference sequence). This CDR3 contains 14 residues. In DNA, the CDR3 is TGTGCTAGCAGCTCTGGACATGAGGCAGATACGCAGTATTTT. Translated, it gives CASSSGHEADTQYF.

This sequence joins TRBV3-1 (or the pseudogene TRBV3-2) and TRBJ1-2, with TRBD1 identical over 9 bases. The CDR3 is 16 residues long. CDR1 is LGHDT, CDR2 YNNKEL, per germline (reference sequence). J lost 8 bases, V lost 3 bases, and 13 bases had no gene match. Here the CDR3 DNA reads TGTGCCAGCAGCCACCCGGGACAGGGAAGGGCGGAGGGCTACACCTTC. Encoded protein: CASSHPGQGRAEGYTF.

The chain recombines TRBV6-1 with TRBJ1-1; 7 positions agree with TRBD1. In germline, CDR1 is MNHNS, CDR2 SASEGT. The length of the CDR3 is 14 residues. Trimming at V came to 2 bases and at J to 4 bases, leaving 4 bases not matched to a gene. CDR3 in DNA: TGTGCCAGCAGTGAACAACAGGGGAGCACTGAAGCTTTCTTT. This sequence encodes CASSEQQGSTEAFF.

The chain uses TRBV9 and TRBJ2-2, with D unclear. Trimming shortened V by 0 bases and J by 0 bases, and 6 bases separated the two germline ends. The germline gives CDR1 SGDLS, CDR2 YYNGEE. CDR3 length: 15 amino acids. CDR3 in DNA: TGTGCCAGCAGCGTAGGACTCACGAACACCGGGGAGCTGTTTTTT. It is translated as CASSVGLTNTGELFF.

There are many counts of this clone. The chain combines TRBV6-5 with TRBJ2-7; 8 bases agree with TRBD2. There are 15 residues in the CDR3. V shed 4 bases, J shed 6 bases, and the junction held 11 bases outside the gene matches. Germline assignment: CDR1 MNHEY and CDR2 SVGAGI. For the CDR3, the DNA is TGTGCCAGCAGTTCGGGGGGACTAGTGTCATCCGAGCAGTACTTC. Protein sequence: CASSSGGLVSSEQYF.

The V gene is TRBV6-8, the J gene TRBJ2-2; no firm D call. Trimming shortened V by 2 bases and J by 5 bases, and 9 bases separated the two germline ends. The CDR3 has 14 amino acids. Germline CDR1 is MNHGY and CDR2 is SAAAGT. CDR3 in DNA: TGTGCCAGCAGTTACGGTTGGGCTACCGGGGAGCTGTTTTTT. Translation: CASSYGWATGELFF.

A single count supports this clone. The chain links TRBV6-5 to TRBJ1-1, with D maybe TRBD1 (5 bases). Trimming cost V 7 bases and J 1 base, with 16 bases left between them. CDR1 is MNHEY and CDR2 is SVGAGI in the germline V gene. This CDR3 comprises 15 residues. CDR3 loop: CASKPIPQGNTEAFF. As DNA, the CDR3 is TGTGCCAGCAAACCGATCCCTCAGGGGAACACTGAAGCTTTCTTT.

The chain joins TRBV11-2 to TRBJ2-7, with 8 bases that match TRBD1. The J segment lost 2 bases and the V segment lost 4 bases, leaving 7 bases of the junction unmatched. Germline V lookup: CDR1 SGHAT, CDR2 FQNNGV. The CDR3 totals 15 residues. This CDR3 reads CASSSDRGSPYEQYF. DNA for the CDR3: TGTGCCAGCAGCTCTGACAGGGGAAGTCCCTACGAGCAGTACTTC.